This entry lists 20 T cell receptor beta chains sequenced from one sample in a study of vaccination and CD4 T cells after COVID-19 (dated by TCRdb to between 2020 and 2023). Library preparation used PCR. Sequencing was performed on an Illumina iSeq 100. At the Johns Hopkins FTIC core, DNA from the cultured CD4+ T cells underwent TCR sequencing with the Oncomine TCR Beta short-read assay. The public reads were reprocessed in TCRdb via fastp at Q25 and MiXCR, keeping in-frame beta chains. Records with the same CDR3 protein are collapsed into one entry carrying the most frequent genes and DNA. The sample table shows roughly 12,000 distinct CDR3 sequences, and under 55% are seen once. The ten largest clones add up to 15% of the sample. These TCRs are of unknown antigen specificity. The treatment or condition label of this sample denotes: approximately nine-day PBMC culture with coronavirus spike peptide pools or control peptides (ViraFEST assay).

The sequenced material came from CD4+ T cells from blood, cultured in vitro. The origin of the receptors is a human donor who had recovered from COVID-19.

J is TRBJ1-1 and V is TRBV18, with TRBD1 as a possible D gene (6 bases). The germline V gene encodes CDR1 KGHSH and CDR2 LQKENI. Trimming left V 1 base short and J 7 bases short, with 10 bases between. The CDR3 extends over 13 amino acids. The CDR3 protein is CASSPRGAGEAFF. CDR3 bases: TGTGCCAGCTCACCACGGGGGGCGGGTGAAGCTTTCTTT. Based on the CDR3 plus reference TRBV18 and TRBJ1-1, the full variable domain is NAGVMQNPRHLVRRRGQEARLRCSPMKGHSHVYWYRQLPEEGLKFMVYLQKENIIDESGMPKERFSAEFPKEGPSILRIQQVVRGDSAAYFCASSPRGAGEAFFGQGTRLTVV.

V and J are TRBV15 and TRBJ2-5; TRBD1 agrees at 7 bases. CDR3 length equals 15 residues. After removal of 2 bases from V and 1 base from J, the junction contained 4 bases not matched to a gene. Germline lookup yields CDR1 LNHNV and CDR2 YYDKDF (reference sequence). The CDR3 region is CATSRKTGAQETQYF. The DNA for the CDR3 is TGTGCCACCAGCAGAAAAACAGGGGCCCAAGAGACCCAGTACTTC.

V is TRBV7-2 and J is TRBJ2-5; TRBD2 agrees at 8 bases. Germline V gives CDR1 SGHTA, CDR2 FQGNSA. This CDR3 has 16 amino acids. J lost 9 bases, V lost 7 bases, and 19 bases had no gene match. The CDR3 DNA follows: TGTGCCAGCAACCCCGGAGGGGTAGCGGGGCAGAACGCCCAGTACTTC. This codes for CASNPGGVAGQNAQYF.

This chain uses TRBV6-1 with TRBJ1-1; D gene uncertain. Per the germline V gene, CDR1 is MNHNS and CDR2 is SASEGT. Trimming took 5 bases from V and 8 from J, leaving 18 bases between them. The CDR3 contains 14 residues. The CDR3 DNA is TGTGCCAGCAGTCGATCCTCGCCCCGCTCCGAAGCTTTCTTT. Residues: CASSRSSPRSEAFF.

This chain links TRBV10-3 with TRBJ1-2; a possible D gene is TRBD1 (6 bases). CDR1 and CDR2 from the germline V gene are ENHRY and SYGVKD. V was shortened by 4 bases and J by 3 bases, with 6 bases between the two germline ends. The CDR3 consists of 12 residues. CDR3 sequence reads: CAISGTDYGYTF. The DNA of the CDR3 is TGTGCCATCAGTGGGACAGACTATGGCTACACCTTC.

The rearrangement links TRBV6-5 to TRBJ1-2; D unresolved. V was pared by 0 bases and J by 4 bases, with 12 bases between. The germline CDR1 and CDR2 sequences are MNHEY and SVGAGI. This CDR3 spans 15 amino acids. The CDR3 spells CASSYSWRFGYGYTF. The DNA for the CDR3 is TGTGCCAGCAGTTACTCGTGGCGGTTTGGCTATGGCTACACCTTC.

This clonotype was counted only a few times. The gene calls are TRBV20-1 and TRBJ2-3; 13 bases match TRBD2. Germline CDR1 reads DFQATT; CDR2 reads SNEGSKA (reference sequence). The length of the CDR3 is 17 residues. The V segment lost 2 bases and the J segment 6 bases; nucleotides outside the gene matches: 11. The CDR3 DNA follows: TGCAGTGCTAGAACTTTACGGACTAGCGGGAGATCCGATACGCAGTATTTT. It codes for CSARTLRTSGRSDTQYF.

This clonotype has only a few counts. J is TRBJ1-1 and V is TRBV7-3; no clear D. The V end was cut by 5 bases, the J end by 1 base, with 11 bases between. Germline-derived CDR1 and CDR2 are SGHTA and FQGTGA. This CDR3 has 14 amino acids. The CDR3 loop is CASSHREGNTEAFF. As DNA, the CDR3 is TGTGCCAGCAGCCACCGGGAGGGGAACACTGAAGCTTTCTTT.

The sample holds a few counts of this clonotype. The V and J genes are TRBV25-1 and TRBJ1-3; 7 nucleotides line up with TRBD1. The CDR3 length is 15 residues. Trimming took 3 bases from V and 4 from J; bases not matched to a gene: 6. Germline CDR1 MGHDK, CDR2 SYGVNS. CDR3 nucleotides: TGTGCCAGCAGTGACGCCGGGACAGTCGGAAACACCATATATTTT. It translates to CASSDAGTVGNTIYF.

J is TRBJ2-5 and V is TRBV5-1; 11 nucleotides agree with TRBD2. This CDR3 has 14 amino acids. J lost 3 bases, V lost 4 bases, and 2 bases had no gene match. The germline V gene encodes CDR1 SGHRS and CDR2 YFSETQ. DNA for the CDR3: TGCGCCAGCAGCATACTAGCGGGAGAAGAGACCCAGTACTTC. This sequence encodes CASSILAGEETQYF. The variable domain in full, with the rest retrieved from reference TRBV5-1 and TRBJ2-5, is KAGVTQTPRYLIKTRGQQVTLSCSPISGHRSVSWYQQTPGQGLQFLFEYFSETQRNKGNFPGRFSGRQFSNSRSEMNVSTLELGDSALYLCASSILAGEETQYFGPGTRLLVL.

This clonotype was seen a handful of times. The rearrangement uses TRBV20-1 and TRBJ2-7, with TRBD2 matching over 11 bases. Looked up from germline, CDR1 is DFQATT and CDR2 is SNEGSKA (reference sequence). The length of the CDR3 is 14 residues. V lost 5 bases to trimming and J lost 0 bases; unmatched junction nucleotides: 3. The CDR3 reads CSAGTSGSSYEQYF. The CDR3 nucleotides read TGCAGTGCTGGAACTAGCGGGAGCTCCTACGAGCAGTACTTC.

J is TRBJ1-2 and V is TRBV20-1, with D possibly matching TRBD1 (6 bases). From germline, CDR1 is DFQATT and CDR2 SNEGSKA (reference sequence). There are 12 residues in the CDR3. V gave up 6 bases and J gave up 9 bases, with 17 bases separating them. CDR3 amino acids: CSARDNLRSYTF. The CDR3 DNA is TGCAGTGCCCGGGACAACCTCCGAAGCTACACCTTC.

This clonotype is labeled as medium-sized. This rearrangement joins TRBV6-5 to TRBJ1-2, with a possible D match to TRBD1 (6 bases). V was pared by 2 bases and J by 2 bases, with 6 bases between. The length of the CDR3 is 13 residues. In germline, CDR1 is MNHEY, CDR2 SVGAGI. CDR3: CASSYDRNYGYTF. The CDR3 DNA sequence: TGTGCCAGCAGTTACGACAGGAACTATGGCTACACCTTC.

This clonotype was observed a few times. The rearrangement uses TRBV7-2 and TRBJ2-5; perhaps TRBD2 as D (6 bases). The CDR3 is 14 residues long. Germline V CDR1 and CDR2: SGHTA, FQGNSA. Trimming pared 5 bases from V and 5 bases from J, leaving 15 bases between. CDR3 nucleotides: TGTGCCAGCAGCCACGTGGGGGGTTGGGAGACCCAGTACTTC. Its translation is CASSHVGGWETQYF.

V is TRBV7-8 and J is TRBJ2-5; D possibly corresponds to TRBD2 (6 bases). V dropped 3 bases and J dropped 5 bases, with 10 bases sitting between them. The CDR3 covers 13 residues. Germline-derived CDR1 and CDR2 are SGHVS and FQNEAQ. The DNA of the CDR3 is TGTGCCAGCAGCTTTCGAGGGACTGAGACCCAGTACTTC. Residues: CASSFRGTETQYF.

The rearrangement joins TRBV10-3 to TRBJ2-1; D remains unclear. The CDR3 spans 12 residues. The V end was cut by 0 bases, the J end by 9 bases, with 6 bases between. CDR1 and CDR2 (germline): ENHRY, SYGVKD. CDR3 protein: CAISESSTEQFF. The CDR3 region has the DNA TGTGCCATCAGTGAGTCAAGTACTGAGCAGTTCTTC.

The chain is built from TRBV5-4 and TRBJ2-4; TRBD1 matches 9 bases. The CDR3 sequence is 13 residues long. The germline CDR1 and CDR2 sequences are SGHNT and YYREEE (reference sequence). With V trimmed by 3 bases and J by 6 bases, 1 base remained unmatched. CDR3 DNA: TGTGCCAGCAGCTCGGACAGGGGAAACATTCAGTACTTC. Amino acids: CASSSDRGNIQYF.

This rearrangement joins TRBV6-5 to TRBJ2-1; D gene unclear. The germline gives CDR1 MNHEY, CDR2 SVGAGI. V lost 4 bases and J lost 2, with 6 bases in between. CDR3 length equals 13 residues. The CDR3 protein is CASSLAAYNEQFF. The CDR3 coding sequence is TGTGCCAGCAGTTTGGCAGCCTACAATGAGCAGTTCTTC.

This clonotype was recorded a few times. This chain joins TRBV9 and TRBJ1-1; 10 bases agree with TRBD1. The germline V gene encodes CDR1 SGDLS and CDR2 YYNGEE. J gave up 5 bases and V 5 bases, and 6 bases lay outside the gene matches. CDR3 size: 14 residues. The CDR3 region has the DNA TGTGCCAGCAGTAGAGACAGGGGGCGAACTGAAGCTTTCTTT. As protein: CASSRDRGRTEAFF.

V and J are TRBV27 and TRBJ1-4, with 12 bases lining up with TRBD1. J was trimmed by 8 bases and V by 7 bases; bases with no gene match: 5. CDR3 length equals 14 residues. The germline V gene encodes CDR1 MNHEY and CDR2 SMNVEV (reference sequence). In DNA, the CDR3 is TGTGCCAGCACTTCCGGGACAGGGGGCGAAAAACTGTTTTTT. As protein: CASTSGTGGEKLFF.